The 24 T cell receptor beta chains given below trace back to one sample, sequenced in a study of T cell responses to AZD1222 COVID-19 vaccine. Clones were sequenced by immunoSEQ multiplex PCR, and TCRdb holds only the in-frame ones, with some missing. This table holds some 64,000 clones, just over 90% found once. Material: peripheral blood, obtained 28 days after the second dose of the MenACWY control vaccine. The receptors stem from an adult who received the MenACWY meningococcal vaccine as a control.

This clone was seen just once. This chain joins TRBV6-5 and TRBJ2-7; the D is unclear. Per the germline V gene, CDR1 is MNHEY and CDR2 is SVGAGI. The CDR3 covers 15 residues. The ends were cut back, 4 bases at V and 6 bases at J, with 19 bases in the middle. The CDR3 region has the DNA TGTGCCAGCAGTTTATCGCAGGCCAACTCAGGCGAGCAGTACTTC. Its translation: CASSLSQANSGEQYF.

The chain carries TRBV19 and TRBJ2-3; D unclear. Trimming cost V 5 bases and J 0 bases, with 18 bases left between them. CDR3 size: 17 residues. Germline lookup yields CDR1 LNHDA and CDR2 SQIVND (reference sequence). The CDR3 spells CASSGYIGKTSTDTQYF. The CDR3 DNA follows: TGTGCCAGTAGTGGGTATATTGGCAAAACTAGCACAGATACGCAGTATTTT.

This clone appeared once. The chain is built from TRBV7-9 and TRBJ2-3; TRBD2 matches 7 bases. V was pared by 5 bases and J by 4 bases, with 12 bases of the junction left unmatched. Germline V gives CDR1 SEHNR, CDR2 FQNEAQ (reference sequence). There are 16 residues in the CDR3. The DNA of the CDR3 is TGTGCCAGCAGCCCCCCGGCGGCGGGAGCCGCAGATACGCAGTATTTT. It is translated as CASSPPAAGAADTQYF.

This chain links TRBV9 with TRBJ1-4; D perhaps matches TRBD1 (6 bases). The germline gives CDR1 SGDLS, CDR2 YYNGEE. V was clipped by 3 bases and J by 6 bases, with 18 bases between them. This CDR3 spans 16 amino acids. The CDR3: CASSAKGGGADEKLFF. The CDR3 nucleotides read TGTGCCAGCAGCGCCAAGGGGGGGGGCGCTGATGAAAAACTGTTTTTT.

The chain employs TRBV5-1 and TRBJ2-1, with TRBD1 matching over 7 bases. This CDR3 comprises 14 residues. Looked up from germline, CDR1 is SGHRS and CDR2 is YFSETQ. Trimming took 5 bases from V and 7 from J; bases not matched to a gene: 9. CDR3 loop: CASRLGTVENEQFF. The CDR3 DNA is TGCGCCAGCAGATTAGGGACAGTTGAGAATGAGCAGTTCTTC.

This clone was found once. The gene calls are TRBV19 and TRBJ1-3; D is undetermined. The CDR3 is 16 amino acids. Trimming shortened V by 4 bases and J by 4 bases, and 17 bases separated the two germline ends. CDR1 is LNHDA, CDR2 SQIVND, per germline (reference sequence). The CDR3: CASSRGGQHGGNTIYF. CDR3 coding DNA: TGTGCCAGTAGTAGGGGAGGCCAGCATGGAGGAAACACCATATATTTT.

This clone was seen once. The J gene is TRBJ2-7, the V gene TRBV27; D possibly corresponds to TRBD2 (6 bases). Deletions cut 2 bases from V and 2 bases from J, with 13 bases between. The V gene's germline CDR1 is MNHEY and CDR2 SMNVEV (reference sequence). The CDR3 runs 15 residues. CDR3 in amino acids: CASSLGGLPAYEQYF. The CDR3 DNA reads TGTGCCAGCAGTTTAGGGGGACTCCCAGCCTACGAGCAGTACTTC.

The J gene is TRBJ1-3, the V gene TRBV14, with D possibly TRBD1 on 5 matching bases. The CDR3 extends over 18 amino acids. Trimming removed 0 bases at V and 3 bases at J, with 18 bases between. The germline V gene encodes CDR1 SGHDN and CDR2 FVKESK. CDR3 region: CASSQDWAQGVDGNTIYF. The CDR3, as DNA: TGTGCCAGCAGCCAAGATTGGGCCCAGGGAGTTGATGGAAACACCATATATTTT.

This clone came up once. V gene TRBV6-2 or TRBV6-3 combines with J gene TRBJ2-2; 10 nucleotides match TRBD2. This CDR3 has 16 residues. Unmatched junction bases numbered 5, after V lost 2 bases and J lost 5 bases. The germline V gene encodes CDR1 MNHEY and CDR2 SVGEGT. The CDR3 region has the DNA TGTGCCAGCAGTTACAGGGGACTAGCGAGTACCGGGGAGCTGTTTTTT. Translated: CASSYRGLASTGELFF.

The chain joins TRBV18 to TRBJ2-7; 9 bases match TRBD2. Germline values: CDR1 KGHSH, CDR2 LQKENI. With V trimmed by 2 bases and J by 3 bases, 2 bases remained unmatched. The CDR3 covers 14 residues. In nucleotides, the CDR3 is TGTGCCAGCTCACCAGCGGGAGGGAACTACGAGCAGTACTTC. Its translation: CASSPAGGNYEQYF. Combining the CDR3 with reference TRBV18 and TRBJ2-7 gives the whole variable domain NAGVMQNPRHLVRRRGQEARLRCSPMKGHSHVYWYRQLPEEGLKFMVYLQKENIIDESGMPKERFSAEFPKEGPSILRIQQVVRGDSAAYFCASSPAGGNYEQYFGPGTRLTVT.

The chain carries TRBV12-3 or TRBV12-4 and TRBJ2-1, with D maybe TRBD2 (6 bases). The CDR3 extends over 13 amino acids. Trimming took off 2 bases at V and 6 bases at J, with 8 bases between the two ends. The CDR3 coding sequence is TGTGCCAGCAGTTTACAACTAGCCAATGAGCAGTTCTTC. Its translation is CASSLQLANEQFF.

The rearrangement uses TRBV2 and TRBJ1-2; D is unclear. Germline V gene data show CDR1 as SNHLY and CDR2 as FYNNEI. Trimming removed 4 bases from V and 0 bases from J, with 9 bases in between. The CDR3 runs to 14 residues. CDR3 sequence reads: CASSAPRPNYGYTF. The CDR3 region has the DNA TGTGCCAGCAGTGCTCCCAGACCTAACTATGGCTACACCTTC.

The V call is TRBV28, the J call TRBJ2-7, with a weak D call TRBD2 (7 bases). Germline V gene lookup returns CDR1 MDHEN and CDR2 SYDVKM. This CDR3 has 16 amino acids. Trimming left V 7 bases short and J 1 base short, with 20 bases between. CDR3 loop: CASMVGGRLGSYEQYF. The CDR3 DNA is TGTGCCAGCATGGTCGGGGGGCGCCTAGGATCCTACGAGCAGTACTTC.

This clone is a singleton in its sample. The chain couples TRBV19 to TRBJ2-5; 10 nucleotides agree with TRBD2. J lost 5 bases, V lost 4 bases, and 10 bases had no gene match. The length of the CDR3 is 16 residues. CDR1 is LNHDA and CDR2 is SQIVND in the germline V gene (reference sequence). The CDR3 here is CASSSPLAGAGETQYF. CDR3 in DNA: TGTGCCAGTAGTAGCCCCCTAGCGGGAGCTGGGGAGACCCAGTACTTC.

This rearrangement joins TRBV27 to TRBJ1-1, with TRBD1 identical over 9 bases. Germline V CDR1 and CDR2: MNHEY, SMNVEV (reference sequence). V lost 3 bases to trimming and J lost 0 bases; unmatched junction nucleotides: 2. CDR3 length: 15 amino acids. CDR3 sequence: CASSFGTGLNTEAFF. For the CDR3, the DNA is TGTGCCAGCAGTTTCGGGACAGGGCTGAACACTGAAGCTTTCTTT.

This chain links TRBV7-9 with TRBJ2-5; D may be TRBD2 (5 bases). The germline CDR1 and CDR2 sequences are SEHNR and FQNEAQ (reference sequence). The CDR3 is 13 residues long. V shed 5 bases and J shed 13 bases, with 20 bases lying between them. The CDR3 is CASSRATTQRWYF. CDR3 in DNA: TGTGCCAGCAGCCGGGCCACTACCCAGCGGTGGTACTTC.

The chain employs TRBV7-3 and TRBJ1-5; 12 bases are a match to TRBD1. After removal of 8 bases from V and 1 base from J, the junction contained 15 bases not matched to a gene. Germline V CDR1 and CDR2: SGHTA, FQGTGA. The length of the CDR3 is 19 residues. CDR3 DNA: TGTGCCAGCGGGTACCGCGGGGACAGGGGGCGAACCAGCAATCAGCCCCAGCATTTT. Translating it yields CASGYRGDRGRTSNQPQHF. Using reference TRBV7-3 and TRBJ1-5 for the parts outside the CDR3, the full variable domain is GAGVSQTPSNKVTEKGKYVELRCDPISGHTALYWYRQSLGQGPEFLIYFQGTGAADDSGLPNDRFFAVRPEGSVSTLKIQRTERGDSAVYLCASGYRGDRGRTSNQPQHFGDGTRLSIL.

The V call is TRBV12-3 or TRBV12-4, the J call TRBJ1-2; D is uncertain. Between the trimmed V and J ends, which lost 8 bases and 5 bases, there was a span of 12 bases. This CDR3 region has 12 residues. DNA of the CDR3: TGTGCCAGCGGGCAGGACCTTTATGGCTACACCTTC. This encodes CASGQDLYGYTF.

This clone was seen a few times. The rearrangement joins TRBV9 to TRBJ2-5; no clear D gene. V was shortened by 4 bases and J by 0 bases, with 13 bases between the two germline ends. Per germline, CDR1 SGDLS and CDR2 YYNGEE. The CDR3 spans 15 residues. CDR3 bases: TGTGCCAGCAGCTACCTTACTGGCTACCAAGAGACCCAGTACTTC. Encoded protein: CASSYLTGYQETQYF.

The CDR3 DNA sequence: TGTGCCAGCTCACCAGGGGACGGCGGAAACACCATATATTTT. Residues: CASSPGDGGNTIYF. The chain links TRBV18 to TRBJ1-3, with D perhaps matching TRBD1 (5 bases). Germline CDR1 KGHSH, CDR2 LQKENI. V was trimmed by 2 bases and J by 4 bases, leaving 9 bases between them. CDR3 size: 14 residues.

This clone was observed once. The J gene is TRBJ1-1, the V gene TRBV29-1; D not resolved. The V and J ends lost 6 bases and 5 bases respectively, with 10 bases between them. This CDR3 has 11 residues. Germline values: CDR1 SQVTM, CDR2 ANQGSEA. CDR3: CSVAGLTEAFF. The CDR3 nucleotides read TGCAGCGTCGCGGGTCTGACTGAAGCTTTCTTT.

This chain links TRBV6-4 with TRBJ2-2; the match to TRBD1 covers 12 bases. The trim removed 5 bases at V and 6 bases at J, leaving 4 bases unmatched. The CDR3 contains 15 residues. CDR1 and CDR2 from the germline V gene are MRHNA and SNTAGT. The CDR3 protein is CASSPGTGGAGELFF. Written as DNA, the CDR3 is TGTGCCAGCAGTCCCGGGACAGGGGGCGCCGGGGAGCTGTTTTTT.

The CDR3 DNA is TGTGCCAGCAGTTACTTTGGGACAGAAGATTCACCCCTCCACTTT. Its protein is CASSYFGTEDSPLHF. The chain has TRBV6-6 and TRBJ1-6; 7 bases agree with TRBD1. The trim removed 1 base at V and 8 bases at J, leaving 5 bases unmatched. The CDR3 runs to 15 residues. Germline values: CDR1 MNHNY, CDR2 SVGAGI (reference sequence).

This sequence joins TRBV27 and TRBJ1-1, with 8 bases fitting TRBD1. This CDR3 is built from 12 residues. V shed 10 bases, J shed 1 base, and the junction held 2 bases outside the gene matches. Germline V lookup: CDR1 MNHEY, CDR2 SMNVEV (reference sequence). CDR3 in amino acids: CATGTGNTEAFF. For the CDR3, the DNA is TGTGCCACCGGGACAGGGAACACTGAAGCTTTCTTT.